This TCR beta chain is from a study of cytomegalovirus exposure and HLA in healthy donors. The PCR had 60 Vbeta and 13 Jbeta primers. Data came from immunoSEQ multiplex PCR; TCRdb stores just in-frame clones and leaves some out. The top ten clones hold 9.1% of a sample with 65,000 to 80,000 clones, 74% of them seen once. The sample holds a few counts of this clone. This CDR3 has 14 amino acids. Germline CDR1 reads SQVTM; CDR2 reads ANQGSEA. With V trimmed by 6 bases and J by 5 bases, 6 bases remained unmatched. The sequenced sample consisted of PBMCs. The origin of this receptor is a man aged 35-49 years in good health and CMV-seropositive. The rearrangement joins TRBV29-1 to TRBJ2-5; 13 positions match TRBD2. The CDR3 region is CSVIGLAGVETQYF. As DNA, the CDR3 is TGCAGCGTGATCGGACTAGCGGGGGTCGAGACCCAGTACTTC.